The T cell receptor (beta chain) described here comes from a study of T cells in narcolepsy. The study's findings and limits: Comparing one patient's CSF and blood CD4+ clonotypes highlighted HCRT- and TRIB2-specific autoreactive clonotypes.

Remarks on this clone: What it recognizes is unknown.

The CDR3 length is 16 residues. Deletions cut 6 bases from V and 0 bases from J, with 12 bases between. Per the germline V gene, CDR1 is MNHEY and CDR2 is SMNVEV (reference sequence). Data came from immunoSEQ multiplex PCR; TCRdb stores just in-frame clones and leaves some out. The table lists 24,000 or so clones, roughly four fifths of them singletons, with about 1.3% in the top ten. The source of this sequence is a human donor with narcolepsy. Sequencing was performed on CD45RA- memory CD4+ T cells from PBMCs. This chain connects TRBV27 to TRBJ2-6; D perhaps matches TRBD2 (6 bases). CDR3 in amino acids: CASSPGLTSGANVLTF. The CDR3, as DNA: TGTGCCAGCAGCCCGGGACTGACCTCTGGGGCCAACGTCCTGACTTTC.